What follows are 29 T cell receptor beta chains derived from one specimen sequenced in a study of cytomegalovirus exposure and HLA in healthy donors. It was with 60 Vbeta and 13 Jbeta primers that the PCR ran. Generated by immunoSEQ multiplex PCR, the TCRdb table keeps only in-frame clones and is missing some. The repertoire has roughly 150,000 clones, around 73% of them found once; the top ten carry 1.1% to 1.5%. Sequencing input: PBMCs. These receptors came from a male donor in good health and CMV-seronegative.

V usage is TRBV4-1 and J usage is TRBJ2-7; unclear D gene. V was cut by 4 bases and J by 1 base, with 5 bases left in between. CDR1 and CDR2 from the germline V gene are MGHRA and YSYEKL. The CDR3 consists of 12 residues. In DNA form, the CDR3 reads TGCGCCAGCAGCCGAGTTTCCTACGAGCAGTACTTC. It codes for CASSRVSYEQYF.

CDR3 in DNA: TGTGCCAGCAGTTATCTTGACAGGGGAACACGGACTGAAGCTTTCTTT. This encodes CASSYLDRGTRTEAFF. The gene calls are TRBV6-5 and TRBJ1-1; 8 nucleotides line up with TRBD1. The CDR3 has 16 residues. V gave up 3 bases and J gave up 5 bases; unmatched junction bases: 11. Germline lookup yields CDR1 MNHEY and CDR2 SVGAGI.

For this clone: In the same sample, other DNA sequences code for this CDR3. The CDR3 sequence is CASSELGGTEAFF. CDR3 coding DNA: TGTGCCAGCAGTGAATTGGGGGGCACTGAAGCTTTCTTT. The chain recombines TRBV6-1 with TRBJ1-1; D is perhaps TRBD1 (5 bases). CDR1 and CDR2 from the germline V gene are MNHNS and SASEGT. V lost 2 bases, J lost 4 bases, and 8 bases lay in between. The CDR3 is made up of 13 amino acids.

This chain connects TRBV4-3 to TRBJ2-1, with 7 bases identical to TRBD2. The trim removed 0 bases at V and 6 bases at J, leaving 8 bases unmatched. Germline V gene data show CDR1 as LGHNA and CDR2 as YSLEER. CDR3 length: 16 amino acids. The CDR3 sequence is CASSQEGGTERNEQFF. DNA for the CDR3: TGCGCCAGCAGCCAAGAGGGAGGGACTGAACGCAATGAGCAGTTCTTC.

CDR3 DNA: TGTGCCAGCAGGACGACAGGGGTCGTTGAAAAACTGTTTTTT. As protein: CASRTTGVVEKLFF. The chain links TRBV28 to TRBJ1-4, with 8 bases aligning to TRBD1. After removal of 6 bases from V and 7 bases from J, the junction contained 7 bases not matched to a gene. Looked up from germline, CDR1 is MDHEN and CDR2 is SYDVKM. The CDR3 totals 14 residues.

The chain is built from TRBV14 and TRBJ1-2; 7 bases fit TRBD1. J lost 6 bases, V lost 2 bases, and 6 bases had no gene match. This CDR3 is built from 14 residues. Germline V gives CDR1 SGHDN, CDR2 FVKESK. The CDR3 spells CASSQYLRGDGYTF. CDR3 coding DNA: TGTGCCAGCAGCCAATATCTCAGGGGGGATGGCTACACCTTC.

The V call is TRBV6-4, the J call TRBJ2-1; tentative D call: TRBD2 (5 bases). This CDR3 is built from 16 residues. The V end lost 4 bases, the J end lost 9 bases, and 22 bases lay between the germline ends. In germline, CDR1 is MRHNA, CDR2 SNTAGT. The CDR3 loop reads CASSAGGYGTRSEQFF. CDR3 nucleotides: TGTGCCAGCAGTGCGGGCGGCTATGGAACTAGGAGTGAGCAGTTCTTC.

The rearrangement joins TRBV19 to TRBJ2-1; D remains ambiguous. Germline loops: CDR1 LNHDA, CDR2 SQIVND (reference sequence). Trimming pared 6 bases from V and 4 bases from J, leaving 10 bases between. The CDR3 spans 13 residues. The CDR3 spells CASREREYNEQFF. Written as DNA, the CDR3 is TGTGCCAGTAGAGAGCGAGAATACAATGAGCAGTTCTTC.

This chain connects TRBV5-1 to TRBJ2-3, with no clear D. The CDR3 totals 13 residues. The V and J ends lost 3 bases and 4 bases respectively, with 9 bases between them. Germline CDR1 and CDR2: SGHRS and YFSETQ. CDR3 sequence reads: CASSSPGADTQYF. For the CDR3, the DNA is TGCGCCAGCAGCTCCCCAGGTGCAGATACGCAGTATTTT.

This clone has a single count. The sample carries other DNA sequences with the same CDR3. The rearrangement uses TRBV2 and TRBJ2-1; 8 bases agree with TRBD2. CDR3 size: 14 residues. V lost 6 bases to trimming and J lost 2 bases; unmatched junction nucleotides: 3. Germline CDR1 and CDR2: SNHLY and FYNNEI. This CDR3 reads CASRTSGAYNEQFF. The CDR3 DNA sequence: TGTGCCAGCAGAACTAGCGGCGCCTACAATGAGCAGTTCTTC.

The V call is TRBV2, the J call TRBJ2-2; 11 bases match TRBD2. Germline V lookup: CDR1 SNHLY, CDR2 FYNNEI. J was trimmed by 2 bases and V by 7 bases; bases with no gene match: 9. The CDR3 consists of 17 residues. This CDR3 is CASTLTSGALNTGELFF. CDR3 DNA: TGTGCCAGCACCCTGACTAGCGGGGCTTTAAACACCGGGGAGCTGTTTTTT.

The chain links TRBV30 to TRBJ1-1, with TRBD1 matching over 7 bases. J was trimmed by 0 bases and V by 3 bases; bases with no gene match: 7. The CDR3 runs to 15 residues. Per the germline V gene, CDR1 is GTSNPN and CDR2 is SVGIG (reference sequence). The CDR3 nucleotides are TGTGCCTGGAGGGCTGCCGGGACAGTGAACACTGAAGCTTTCTTT. This sequence encodes CAWRAAGTVNTEAFF.

The chain carries TRBV27 and TRBJ1-2, with a possible D match to TRBD1 (6 bases). The CDR3 spans 14 residues. Germline lookup yields CDR1 MNHEY and CDR2 SMNVEV (reference sequence). The V end lost 5 bases, the J end lost 2 bases, and 12 bases lay between the germline ends. CDR3: CASSKGQGNYGYTF. As DNA, the CDR3 is TGTGCCAGCAGTAAGGGGCAGGGGAACTATGGCTACACCTTC.

The chain is built from TRBV10-1 and TRBJ2-5; 11 positions match TRBD2. The J call could be wrong; TRBJ2-7 is a better fit for the DNA end. Looked up from germline, CDR1 is WNHNN and CDR2 is SYGVQD (reference sequence). The CDR3 totals 16 residues. The CDR3 DNA reads TGCGCCAGCAGTGAGTCCCGACTAGCGGGGCTTTACGAGCAGTACTTC. It codes for CASSESRLAGLYEQYF.

The chain carries TRBV7-3 and TRBJ1-2; a possible D gene is TRBD1 (6 bases). Germline CDR1 reads SGHTA; CDR2 reads FQGTGA. Trimming stripped 5 bases from V and 0 bases from J, with 13 bases between. The CDR3 length is 15 residues. The CDR3: CASSPGGATNYGYTF. CDR3 in DNA: TGTGCCAGCAGCCCGGGGGGGGCCACTAACTATGGCTACACCTTC.

The chain joins TRBV7-9 to TRBJ2-7; 9 bases are shared with TRBD2. Germline trimming cut 4 bases from V and 4 bases from J; bases unmatched to any gene: 11. This CDR3 comprises 16 residues. Per germline, CDR1 SEHNR and CDR2 FQNEAQ (reference sequence). This chain's CDR3 is CASSSLGAGGVYEQYF. The CDR3 bases are TGTGCCAGCAGCTCCCTAGGGGCGGGGGGGGTTTACGAGCAGTACTTC.

This clone was observed a few times. The V call is TRBV10-3, the J call TRBJ1-2; 9 positions agree with TRBD1. V lost 2 bases and J lost 8; bases outside the gene matches: 12. Germline V gene data show CDR1 as ENHRY and CDR2 as SYGVKD. The CDR3 covers 16 residues. CDR3 residues: CAISEQPSGTGIGYTF. The CDR3 nucleotides are TGTGCCATCAGTGAGCAACCCTCCGGGACAGGGATCGGCTACACCTTC.

This clone has a single count. This chain uses TRBV11-3 with TRBJ1-1; maybe TRBD1 (6 bases). Germline V gene data show CDR1 as SGHNT and CDR2 as YENEEA. This CDR3 is built from 14 residues. V was pared by 5 bases and J by 1 base, with 11 bases between. The CDR3 region is CASSPGTQNTEAFF. Here the CDR3 DNA reads TGTGCCAGCAGCCCCGGGACACAGAACACTGAAGCTTTCTTT. Combining the CDR3 with reference TRBV11-3 and TRBJ1-1 gives the whole variable domain EAGVVQSPRYKIIEKKQPVAFWCNPISGHNTLYWYLQNLGQGPELLIRYENEEAVDDSQLPKDRFSAERLKGVDSTLKIQPAELGDSAVYLCASSPGTQNTEAFFGQGTRLTVV.

This chain links TRBV5-1 with TRBJ2-5; 12 nucleotides line up with TRBD2. CDR1 is SGHRS and CDR2 is YFSETQ in the germline V gene. V dropped 1 base and J dropped 10; count of bases not matched to a gene: 8. This CDR3 has 15 amino acids. The CDR3: CASSLITSGGIGQYF. The CDR3 nucleotides are TGCGCCAGCAGCTTGATTACTAGCGGGGGGATTGGCCAGTACTTC.

The chain combines TRBV7-9 with TRBJ1-1, with D possibly being TRBD1 (6 bases). Germline loops: CDR1 SEHNR, CDR2 FQNEAQ (reference sequence). CDR3 length equals 13 residues. The germline V and J ends were trimmed by 5 bases and 4 bases, with 11 bases remaining between them. CDR3 sequence reads: CASSPLQGTEAFF. The DNA for the CDR3 is TGTGCCAGCAGCCCCTTACAGGGCACTGAAGCTTTCTTT.

This clone was seen just once. This chain connects TRBV7-2 to TRBJ1-3; D is unresolved. CDR1 and CDR2 from the germline V gene are SGHTA and FQGNSA. The CDR3 sequence is 13 residues long. Trimming pared 6 bases from V and 0 bases from J, leaving 6 bases between. DNA of the CDR3: TGTGCCAGCAGTTTTAACTCTGGAAACACCATATATTTT. It is translated as CASSFNSGNTIYF.

The chain joins TRBV6-1 to TRBJ2-7; possibly TRBD1 for D (5 bases). V gave up 6 bases and J gave up 4 bases, with 10 bases separating them. CDR3 size: 12 residues. The germline gives CDR1 MNHNS, CDR2 SASEGT. CDR3 loop: CASSDDSYEQYF. The CDR3 DNA is TGTGCCAGCAGCGATGACAGTTACGAGCAGTACTTC.

This clone was recorded once. V usage is TRBV9 and J usage is TRBJ2-7; 11 nucleotides align to TRBD2. Losses at the gene ends were 3 bases for V and 5 bases for J; bases not matched to a gene: 13. From germline, CDR1 is SGDLS and CDR2 YYNGEE. The CDR3 has 17 amino acids. The CDR3 coding sequence is TGTGCCAGCAGCGATACCGGGACTAGCGGAGGGCGGGACGAGCAGTACTTC. As protein: CASSDTGTSGGRDEQYF.

About this clone itself: The same CDR3 is also encoded by other DNA sequences in this sample. This chain connects TRBV7-9 to TRBJ1-4; TRBD1 matches 11 bases. The CDR3 consists of 14 residues. V shed 3 bases and J 8 bases; nucleotides not matched to a gene: 2. Germline CDR1 is SEHNR and CDR2 is FQNEAQ (reference sequence). CDR3 in DNA: TGTGCCAGCAGCTTCGGGACAGGGGGAGAAAAACTGTTTTTT. Amino acid sequence: CASSFGTGGEKLFF.

The genes are TRBV7-2 and TRBJ2-1; 11 bases match TRBD1. Looked up from germline, CDR1 is SGHTA and CDR2 is FQGNSA. The CDR3 has 18 amino acids. V lost 5 bases, J lost 0 bases, and 9 bases stayed unmatched. CDR3 in DNA: TGTGCCAGCAGCCCGGGACAGGGGGGACGAAGCTCCTACAATGAGCAGTTCTTC. The encoded protein is CASSPGQGGRSSYNEQFF.

The rearrangement links TRBV5-1 to TRBJ1-6; no firm D call. The length of the CDR3 is 16 residues. CDR1 SGHRS and CDR2 YFSETQ come from the germline V gene. The V gene lost 0 bases and the J gene lost 8 bases, with 15 bases spanning the gap. Written as DNA, the CDR3 is TGCGCCAGCAGCTTGGGTAGGGTTGAGGGCGATTCACCCCTCCACTTT. Translated, it gives CASSLGRVEGDSPLHF.

The V gene is TRBV9, the J gene TRBJ2-2; D is unresolved. The germline CDR1 and CDR2 sequences are SGDLS and YYNGEE. The CDR3 consists of 12 residues. Trimming left V 3 bases short and J 4 bases short, with 4 bases between. CDR3 in DNA: TGTGCCAGCAGCGACTTCACCGGGGAGCTGTTTTTT. Translating gives CASSDFTGELFF.

The rearrangement joins TRBV7-2 to TRBJ2-3; TRBD2 aligns across 7 bases. Germline CDR1 is SGHTA and CDR2 is FQGNSA. Trimming at V came to 3 bases and at J to 2 bases, leaving 5 bases not matched to a gene. This CDR3 contains 15 residues. For the CDR3, the DNA is TGTGCCAGCAGCTTGGGCGGGGGTACCACAGATACGCAGTATTTT. Its protein product is CASSLGGGTTDTQYF.

Concerning this clone itself: The sample contains more than one DNA sequence encoding this CDR3. This chain uses TRBV18 with TRBJ1-1; D is ambiguous. This CDR3 contains 13 residues. CDR1 and CDR2 from the germline V gene are KGHSH and LQKENI. Trimming removed 3 bases at V and 2 bases at J, with 7 bases between. The CDR3 sequence: CASSPRENTEAFF. The CDR3 nucleotides are TGTGCCAGCTCACCTCGGGAAAACACTGAAGCTTTCTTT.